The 26 T cell receptor beta chains presented below share a single source sample, sequenced in a study of T-cell memory formation after mild COVID-19. TCRdb re-called the 5' RACE reads through MiXCR, storing one row per CDR3 protein. This sample has a few hundred thousand distinct CDR3 sequences, with 20% to 25% found just once. The sample taken for sequencing was PBMCs or a T cell subset sorted from them (not recorded which). The receptors shown here come from an adult woman who had mild COVID-19 (a few samples of this study predate the infection). Cell type and time point are not known.

J is TRBJ1-1 and V is TRBV5-1; D unclear. From germline, CDR1 is SGHRS and CDR2 YFSETQ. The CDR3 loop spans 13 amino acids. With 3 bases removed from V and 5 bases from J, the gap between germline ends came to 11 bases. CDR3 in amino acids: CASSWNRKTEAFF. CDR3 sequence (DNA): TGCGCCAGCAGCTGGAATAGAAAAACTGAAGCTTTCTTT. Drawing the rest from reference TRBV5-1 and TRBJ1-1, the complete variable domain is KAGVTQTPRYLIKTRGQQVTLSCSPISGHRSVSWYQQTPGQGLQFLFEYFSETQRNKGNFPGRFSGRQFSNSRSEMNVSTLELGDSALYLCASSWNRKTEAFFGQGTRLTVV.

The rearrangement links TRBV4-3 to TRBJ2-1, with 9 positions matching TRBD2. The CDR3 consists of 16 residues. Germline CDR1 LGHNA, CDR2 YSLEER. V trimming: 0 bases; J trimming: 2 bases; junction bases outside the gene matches: 2. The CDR3 coding sequence is TGCGCCAGCAGCCAAGATTCTAGCGGGACCTACAATGAGCAGTTCTTC. It specifies CASSQDSSGTYNEQFF.

This clonotype showed up just a few times. This chain uses TRBV5-6 with TRBJ2-3, with a tentative D call TRBD2 (6 bases). This CDR3 is built from 15 residues. The V end lost 0 bases, the J end lost 4 bases, and 12 bases lay between the germline ends. Germline values: CDR1 SGHDT, CDR2 YYEEEE. CDR3 sequence: CASSLGSGRSDTQYF. The CDR3 nucleotides are TGTGCCAGCAGCTTGGGATCGGGGAGGTCAGATACGCAGTATTTT.

The V and J genes are TRBV7-3 and TRBJ2-1; D may match TRBD1 or TRBD2 (7 bases each). Germline-derived CDR1 and CDR2 are SGHTA and FQGTGA. V lost 5 bases and J 4 bases, leaving 15 bases between the germline ends. The CDR3 runs to 15 residues. CDR3 in amino acids: CASSISGGGYNEQFF. In nucleotides, the CDR3 is TGTGCCAGCAGCATTTCAGGGGGGGGATACAATGAGCAGTTCTTC.

The chain employs TRBV5-6 and TRBJ1-2; D call uncertain. Germline V CDR1 and CDR2: SGHDT, YYEEEE. This CDR3 spans 15 amino acids. The V end lost 1 base, the J end lost 1 base, and 11 bases lay between the germline ends. CDR3 protein: CASSLLQKNNYGYTF. Here the CDR3 DNA reads TGTGCCAGCAGCTTGTTACAGAAGAATAACTATGGCTACACCTTC.

The rearrangement joins TRBV6-2 or TRBV6-3 to TRBJ2-3; 7 bases agree with TRBD2. After removal of 0 bases from V and 2 bases from J, the junction contained 5 bases not matched to a gene. Germline CDR1 and CDR2: MNHEY and SVGEGT. This CDR3 is built from 16 residues. CDR3 amino acids: CASSYSGREPTDTQYF. In DNA, the CDR3 is TGTGCCAGCAGTTACTCGGGGCGGGAGCCCACAGATACGCAGTATTTT.

The sample holds a few counts of this clonotype. The rearrangement joins TRBV30 to TRBJ2-6, with 10 positions matching TRBD1. Per germline, CDR1 GTSNPN and CDR2 SVGIG (reference sequence). J gave up 0 bases and V 6 bases, and 5 bases lay outside the gene matches. There are 16 residues in the CDR3. The CDR3 region has the DNA TGTGCCTGCCCGGGACAGGGGTTCTCTGGGGCCAACGTCCTGACTTTC. Protein: CACPGQGFSGANVLTF.

In this sample, this clonotype turned up a few times. The chain employs TRBV5-1 and TRBJ1-4; D not resolved. CDR1 and CDR2 (germline): SGHRS, YFSETQ. The CDR3 extends over 15 amino acids. V lost 6 bases and J lost 5, with 17 bases in between. The CDR3 DNA follows: TGCGCCAGCATGGAGAAAGCGGCGGGAAATGAAAAACTGTTTTTT. It codes for CASMEKAAGNEKLFF. Full variable domain (remainder filled in from reference TRBV5-1 and TRBJ1-4): KAGVTQTPRYLIKTRGQQVTLSCSPISGHRSVSWYQQTPGQGLQFLFEYFSETQRNKGNFPGRFSGRQFSNSRSEMNVSTLELGDSALYLCASMEKAAGNEKLFFGSGTQLSVL.

This clonotype was observed a few times. This CDR3 reads CASSVVGQNTEAFF. DNA of the CDR3: TGTGCCAGCAGCGTAGTTGGACAGAACACTGAAGCTTTCTTT. J is TRBJ1-1 and V is TRBV9; weak D call: TRBD1 (5 bases). V was trimmed by 0 bases and J by 1 base, leaving 7 bases between them. Germline V gives CDR1 SGDLS, CDR2 YYNGEE. This CDR3 has 14 residues.

The rearrangement joins TRBV27 to TRBJ1-5; no reliable D call. The CDR3 is made up of 13 amino acids. V was pared by 4 bases and J by 6 bases, with 10 bases between. Per the germline V gene, CDR1 is MNHEY and CDR2 is SMNVEV (reference sequence). The CDR3 nucleotides are TGTGCCAGCAGTTCATTAGCGGGTCAGCCCCAGCATTTT. Translated: CASSSLAGQPQHF.

The rearrangement uses TRBV11-3 and TRBJ1-1; D not certain. The V end lost 6 bases, the J end lost 2 bases, and 13 bases lay between the germline ends. CDR3 length equals 14 residues. Germline lookup yields CDR1 SGHNT and CDR2 YENEEA. The CDR3 DNA reads as TGTGCCAGCAGGTCAAATGTCCGAAACACTGAAGCTTTCTTT. It is translated as CASRSNVRNTEAFF.

This clonotype was found a few times. V gene TRBV5-1 combines with J gene TRBJ1-3; D may be TRBD1 (6 bases). Trimming pared 1 base from V and 0 bases from J, leaving 14 bases between. Germline V CDR1 and CDR2: SGHRS, YFSETQ. This CDR3 has 17 amino acids. The CDR3 DNA reads TGCGCCAGCAGCTTGATTGCAGGGGACTACTCTGGAAACACCATATATTTT. Translated: CASSLIAGDYSGNTIYF.

This clonotype has only a few counts. This sequence joins TRBV25-1 and TRBJ1-5; unclear D gene. The V end lost 2 bases, the J end lost 3 bases, and 11 bases lay between the germline ends. Germline CDR1 reads MGHDK; CDR2 reads SYGVNS. The CDR3 covers 15 residues. The CDR3 DNA reads TGTGCCAGCAGTGAAGGGCTGGGGAACAATCAGCCCCAGCATTTT. Its translation is CASSEGLGNNQPQHF. The entire variable domain, with the rest obtained from reference TRBV25-1 and TRBJ1-5, is as follows: EADIYQTPRYLVIGTGKKITLECSQTMGHDKMYWYQQDPGMELHLIHYSYGVNSTEKGDLSSESTVSRIRTEHFPLTLESARPSHTSQYLCASSEGLGNNQPQHFGDGTRLSIL.

The chain carries TRBV12-3 or TRBV12-4 and TRBJ2-3; 7 bases are shared with TRBD2. The CDR3 extends over 20 amino acids. V was clipped by 6 bases and J by 1 base; unmatched bases: 22. The CDR3 DNA is TGTGCCAGCAGCCTGACTGGGCGGGAGCACACCGCTAGGCGCACAGATACGCAGTATTTT. Protein sequence: CASSLTGREHTARRTDTQYF.

This rearrangement joins TRBV10-3 to TRBJ1-2, with 8 bases lining up with TRBD1. V shed 0 bases, J shed 8 bases, and the junction held 14 bases outside the gene matches. The CDR3 is 17 residues long. Germline CDR1 and CDR2: ENHRY and SYGVKD. The CDR3 coding sequence is TGTGCCATCAGTGAGTCTGGATGGACAGGGTTGATGGAAGGCTACACCTTC. Its protein is CAISESGWTGLMEGYTF.

Note on this clonotype: One end of the junction varies from germline; a read error may be responsible. This chain joins TRBV5-1 and TRBJ1-2; D is ambiguous. The CDR3 sequence is 12 residues long. The germline CDR1 and CDR2 sequences are SGHRS and YFSETQ. CDR3 residues: CASTLRRVIPNF. CDR3 nucleotide sequence: TGCGCCAGCACCTTAAGACGGGTTATCCCCAACTTC.

The CDR3 here is CATSSQGYSPLHF. CDR3 coding DNA: TGTGCCACCAGCAGTCAGGGTTATTCACCCCTCCACTTT. The gene calls are TRBV15 and TRBJ1-6, with a tentative D call TRBD1 (5 bases). The CDR3 totals 13 residues. Germline V gene lookup returns CDR1 LNHNV and CDR2 YYDKDF (reference sequence). V was cut by 3 bases and J by 8 bases, with 8 bases left in between.

This chain uses TRBV6-1 with TRBJ2-6; possibly TRBD1 for D (5 bases). From germline, CDR1 is MNHNS and CDR2 SASEGT. V was trimmed by 2 bases and J by 2 bases, leaving 10 bases between them. The length of the CDR3 is 16 residues. The CDR3 DNA reads as TGTGCCAGCAGTGAAATGCAAGGGGCTGGGGCCAACGTCCTGACTTTC. Amino acids: CASSEMQGAGANVLTF.

This sequence joins TRBV13 and TRBJ2-2; D possibly corresponds to TRBD1 (6 bases). The V gene lost 7 bases and the J gene lost 5 bases, with 11 bases spanning the gap. CDR3 length: 13 residues. CDR1 is PRHDT, CDR2 FYEKMQ, per germline (reference sequence). The CDR3 is CASNEQGTGELFF. For the CDR3, the DNA is TGTGCCAGCAACGAACAGGGTACCGGGGAGCTGTTTTTT.

This clonotype showed up just a few times. The chain combines TRBV12-3 or TRBV12-4 with TRBJ1-4, with 7 bases fitting TRBD1. The CDR3 has 14 residues. V was pared by 4 bases and J by 8 bases, with 7 bases of the junction left unmatched. The CDR3 loop is CASSSDRDREKLFF. As DNA, the CDR3 is TGTGCCAGCAGTTCCGACAGGGACAGAGAAAAACTGTTTTTT.

This clonotype showed up many times. The rearrangement uses TRBV15 and TRBJ2-4; 10 bases agree with TRBD1. Germline assignment: CDR1 LNHNV and CDR2 YYDKDF (reference sequence). The junction had 6 bases not matched to a gene; V was cut back by 5 bases and J by 2 bases. The CDR3 runs to 16 residues. The chain's CDR3 is CATSLRTGGSKNIQYF. The CDR3 nucleotides read TGTGCCACCAGCCTTCGGACAGGGGGATCCAAAAACATTCAGTACTTC.

This clonotype has a handful of counts. Written as DNA, the CDR3 is TGTGCCAGCATCAGAGGGTCCCGCCGGTACTTC. Protein sequence: CASIRGSRRYF. The chain employs TRBV12-3 or TRBV12-4 and TRBJ2-7, with D perhaps matching TRBD2 (5 bases). The CDR3 is 11 residues long. V was pared by 7 bases and J by 12 bases, with 16 bases between.

The chain recombines TRBV2 with TRBJ2-1; the D gene is possibly TRBD1 (5 bases). CDR3 length: 11 residues. CDR1 and CDR2 from the germline V gene are SNHLY and FYNNEI. V lost 10 bases and J lost 4, with 8 bases in between. The CDR3 DNA reads TGTGCCATCCGGACATACAATGAGCAGTTCTTC. It is translated as CAIRTYNEQFF.

This sequence joins TRBV7-9 and TRBJ2-3; D remains ambiguous. The CDR3 runs 14 residues. V lost 5 bases and J 3 bases, leaving 12 bases between the germline ends. Germline CDR1 reads SEHNR; CDR2 reads FQNEAQ (reference sequence). CDR3 protein: CASSPTTVTDTQYF. CDR3 DNA: TGTGCCAGCAGCCCCACGACGGTTACAGATACGCAGTATTTT.

The V call is TRBV7-6, the J call TRBJ2-2; D remains ambiguous. The ends were cut back, 0 bases at V and 7 bases at J, with 9 bases in the middle. CDR3 length: 14 amino acids. Germline V gene lookup returns CDR1 SGHVS and CDR2 FNYEAQ. The CDR3 bases are TGTGCCAGCAGCTTAGCCCCAGTCCTCGGGGAGCTGTTTTTT. It translates to CASSLAPVLGELFF.

This clonotype has only a few counts. The chain carries TRBV4-2 and TRBJ1-2; the D gene is possibly TRBD1 (5 bases). V shed 4 bases and J shed 4 bases, with 16 bases lying between them. This CDR3 spans 15 amino acids. Per the germline V gene, CDR1 is LGHNA and CDR2 is YNFKEQ. CDR3 in DNA: TGTGCCAGCAGCCCAAAAACAGGCACCTTCTATGGCTACACCTTC. The encoded protein is CASSPKTGTFYGYTF.